This TCR beta chain comes out of a study of blood T cell repertoires in COVID-19. Looking at the study overall: Acute and convalescent COVID-19 specimens originated in the United States, Italy and Spain.

TCRdb's table, derived via immunoSEQ multiplex PCR, lists solely in-frame clones and lacks some. The table includes more than 200,000 clones, 65% to 85% detected once. CDR1 and CDR2 from the germline V gene are MNHEY and SVGAGI. The CDR3 totals 14 residues. Individuals aged roughly 18 to 90 years were recruited from 24 US areas. The chain carries TRBV6-5 and TRBJ1-2; unclear D gene. Sequenced material: PBMCs or T cells enriched from blood (not recorded which). The TCR was taken from a young man with acute COVID-19. The CDR3 DNA follows: TGTGCTATTCAGTTACTGCGAGGAGTCTATGGCTACACCTTC. This codes for CAIQLLRGVYGYTF.